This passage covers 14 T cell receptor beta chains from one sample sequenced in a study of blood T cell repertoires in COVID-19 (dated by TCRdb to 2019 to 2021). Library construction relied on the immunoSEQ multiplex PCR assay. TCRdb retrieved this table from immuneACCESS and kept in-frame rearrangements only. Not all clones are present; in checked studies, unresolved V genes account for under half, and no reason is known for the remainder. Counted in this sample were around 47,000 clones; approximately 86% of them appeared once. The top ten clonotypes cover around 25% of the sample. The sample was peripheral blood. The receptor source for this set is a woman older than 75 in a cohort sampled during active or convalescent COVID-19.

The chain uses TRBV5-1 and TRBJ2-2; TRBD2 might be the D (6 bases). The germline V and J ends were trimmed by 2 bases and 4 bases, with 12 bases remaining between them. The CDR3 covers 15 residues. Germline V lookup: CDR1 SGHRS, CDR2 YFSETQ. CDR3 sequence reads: CASSFLRDRTGELFF. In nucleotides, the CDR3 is TGCGCCAGCAGCTTTCTGCGGGACCGCACCGGGGAGCTGTTTTTT.

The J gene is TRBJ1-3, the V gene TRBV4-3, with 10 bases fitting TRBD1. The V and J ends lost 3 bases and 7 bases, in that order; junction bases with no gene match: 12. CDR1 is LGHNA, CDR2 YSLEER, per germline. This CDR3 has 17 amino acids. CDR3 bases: TGCGCCAGCAGCCAGAGTGGCTTGGGACAGGGGAGGAACACCATATATTTT. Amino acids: CASSQSGLGQGRNTIYF.

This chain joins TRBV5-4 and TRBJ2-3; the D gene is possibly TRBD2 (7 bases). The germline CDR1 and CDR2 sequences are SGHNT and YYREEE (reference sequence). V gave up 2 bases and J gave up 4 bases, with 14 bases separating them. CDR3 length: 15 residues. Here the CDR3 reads CASSFGGALSDTQYF. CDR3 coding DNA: TGTGCCAGCAGCTTTGGGGGGGCTCTTTCAGATACGCAGTATTTT.

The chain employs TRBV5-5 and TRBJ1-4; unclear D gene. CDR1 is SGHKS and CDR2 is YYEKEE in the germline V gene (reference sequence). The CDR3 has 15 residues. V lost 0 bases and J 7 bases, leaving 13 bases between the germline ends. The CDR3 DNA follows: TGTGCCAGCAGCTTGGCCTCGGTAATAGTTGAAAAACTGTTTTTT. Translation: CASSLASVIVEKLFF.

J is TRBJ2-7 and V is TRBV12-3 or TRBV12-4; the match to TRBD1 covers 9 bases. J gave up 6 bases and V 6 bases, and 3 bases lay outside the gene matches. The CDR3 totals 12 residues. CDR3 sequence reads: CASSLTGGEQYF. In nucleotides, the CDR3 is TGTGCCAGCAGCCTGACAGGGGGCGAGCAGTACTTC.

The CDR3 spells CASSQERLAQETQYF. CDR3 in DNA: TGTGCCAGCAGCCAAGAGAGGCTGGCTCAAGAGACCCAGTACTTC. The rearrangement uses TRBV3-1 (or the pseudogene TRBV3-2) and TRBJ2-5; D unresolved. Trimming removed 0 bases at V and 2 bases at J, with 10 bases between. The CDR3 runs to 15 residues. Germline V CDR1 and CDR2: LGHDT, YNNKEL (reference sequence).

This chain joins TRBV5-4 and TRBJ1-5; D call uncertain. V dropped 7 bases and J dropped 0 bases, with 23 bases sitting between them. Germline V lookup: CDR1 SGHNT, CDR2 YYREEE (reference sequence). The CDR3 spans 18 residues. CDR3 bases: TGTGCCAGCCCCTTTCCCCAGTGGGAGATTTATAGCAATCAGCCCCAGCATTTT. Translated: CASPFPQWEIYSNQPQHF.

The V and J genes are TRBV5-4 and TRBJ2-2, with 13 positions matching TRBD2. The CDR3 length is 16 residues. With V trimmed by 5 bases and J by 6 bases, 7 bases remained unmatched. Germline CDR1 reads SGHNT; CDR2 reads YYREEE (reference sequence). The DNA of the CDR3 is TGTGCCAGCAGTTCGAAAACTAGCGGGAGGGCCGGGGAGCTGTTTTTT. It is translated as CASSSKTSGRAGELFF. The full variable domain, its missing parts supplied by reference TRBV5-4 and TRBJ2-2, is ETGVTQSPTHLIKTRGQQVTLRCSSQSGHNTVSWYQQALGQGPQFIFQYYREEENGRGNFPPRFSGLQFPNYSSELNVNALELDDSALYLCASSSKTSGRAGELFFGEGSRLTVL.

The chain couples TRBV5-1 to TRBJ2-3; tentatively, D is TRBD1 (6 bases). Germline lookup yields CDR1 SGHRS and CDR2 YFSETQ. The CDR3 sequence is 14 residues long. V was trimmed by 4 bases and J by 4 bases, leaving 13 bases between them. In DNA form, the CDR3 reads TGCGCCAGCAGCCCACAGGGTTCCGCAGATACGCAGTATTTT. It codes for CASSPQGSADTQYF.

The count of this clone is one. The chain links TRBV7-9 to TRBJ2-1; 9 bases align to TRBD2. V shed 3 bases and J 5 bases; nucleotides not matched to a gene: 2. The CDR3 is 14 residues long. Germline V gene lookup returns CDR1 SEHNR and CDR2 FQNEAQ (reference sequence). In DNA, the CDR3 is TGTGCCAGCAGCTTCAGACTAGCGGACAATGAGCAGTTCTTC. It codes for CASSFRLADNEQFF.

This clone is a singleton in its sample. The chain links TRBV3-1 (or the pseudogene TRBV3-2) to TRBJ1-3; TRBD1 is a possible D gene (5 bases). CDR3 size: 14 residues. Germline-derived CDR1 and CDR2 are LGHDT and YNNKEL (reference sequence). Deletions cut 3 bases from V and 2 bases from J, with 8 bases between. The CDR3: CASSHTDTGNTIYF. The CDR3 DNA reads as TGTGCCAGCAGCCATACGGACACTGGAAACACCATATATTTT.

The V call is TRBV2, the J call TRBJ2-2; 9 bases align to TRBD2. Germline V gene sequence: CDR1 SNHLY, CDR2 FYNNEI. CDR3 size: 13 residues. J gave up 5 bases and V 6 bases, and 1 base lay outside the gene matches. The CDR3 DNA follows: TGTGCCAGCAGGGGACTAGCTACCGGGGAGCTGTTTTTT. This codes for CASRGLATGELFF.

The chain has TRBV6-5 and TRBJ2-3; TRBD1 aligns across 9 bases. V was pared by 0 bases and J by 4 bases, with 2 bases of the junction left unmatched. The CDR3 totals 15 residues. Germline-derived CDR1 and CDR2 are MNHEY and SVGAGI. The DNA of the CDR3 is TGTGCCAGCAGTTACTCGGGACAGGGCTCAGATACGCAGTATTTT. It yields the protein CASSYSGQGSDTQYF.

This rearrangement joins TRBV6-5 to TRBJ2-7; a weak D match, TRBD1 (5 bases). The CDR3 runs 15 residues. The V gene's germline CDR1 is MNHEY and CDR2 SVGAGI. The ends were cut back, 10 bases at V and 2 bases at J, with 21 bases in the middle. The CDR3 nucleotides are TGTGCCATCAAGTTAGGGGCATTTGGGACCTACGAGCAGTACTTC. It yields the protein CAIKLGAFGTYEQYF.